The rows below give T cell receptor beta chains drawn from one sample of a study of Ad26.COV2.S vaccination and SARS-CoV-2 variants. Produced via immunoSEQ multiplex PCR; TCRdb's table is partial and in-frame only. The sample has about 350,000 clones, about nine tenths seen once. The specimen was peripheral blood, collected in a trial of Ad26.COV2.S vaccine versus placebo. The receptors derive from a person between 18 and 65 years old who received the Ad26.COV2.S COVID-19 vaccine or a placebo. Each CDR3 is given with its conserved first and last residue. The order of the fields is clone size, V gene, CDR3 length, D gene, J gene, CDR3 protein, CDR3 DNA. A D gene is named only where the DNA matches it firmly. The size of a clone is reported for some rows only, either as once, few or many, or as a class for expanded clones.

-	TRBV18	13	-	TRBJ1-2	CASSLQVEVGYTF	TGTGCCAGCTCACTGCAAGTTGAGGTCGGCTACACCTTC
-	TRBV14	13	-	TRBJ2-7	CASSHYDSHEQYF	TGTGCCAGCAGCCATTATGACAGCCACGAGCAGTACTTC
once	TRBV21-1	14	-	TRBJ2-2	CANLGVSDQKMLFF	TGTGCCAACTTGGGAGTTTCAGATCAGAAAATGTTGTTTTTT
-	TRBV19	14	-	TRBJ2-1	CASWGTKGRNEQFF	TGTGCCAGTTGGGGGACGAAGGGCCGCAATGAGCAGTTCTTC
-	TRBV27	16	TRBD1	TRBJ1-1	CASSLEGQLGNTEAFF	TGTGCCAGCAGTTTAGAGGGACAGCTTGGGAACACTGAAGCTTTCTTT
-	TRBV7-9	13	-	TRBJ2-5	CASSLVGAETQYF	TGTGCCAGCAGCTTAGTAGGTGCCGAGACCCAGTACTTC
-	TRBV29-1	11	-	TRBJ1-2	CSASNRERYTF	TGCAGCGCCTCCAACAGGGAACGCTACACCTTC
once	TRBV2	14	-	TRBJ1-4	CASTPRREGYKLFF	TGTGCCAGCACCCCCAGGCGGGAGGGGTACAAACTGTTTTTT
-	TRBV5-1	14	-	TRBJ1-4	CASSFGGTNEKLFF	TGCGCCAGCAGCTTTGGGGGGACTAATGAAAAACTGTTTTTT
-	TRBV12-5	13	TRBD1	TRBJ1-1	CASGLGTGLRAFF	TGTGCTAGTGGTCTCGGGACAGGGTTACGGGCTTTCTTT
-	TRBV2	13	-	TRBJ1-2	CASSVGTDYGYTF	TGTGCCAGTTCCGTAGGGACTGACTATGGCTACACCTTC
-	TRBV6-5	13	-	TRBJ1-2	CASSPGGVGSYTF	TGTGCCAGCAGTCCCGGTGGGGTGGGGAGCTACACCTTC
few	TRBV20-1	13	TRBD2	TRBJ2-7	CSASSLAVHEQYF	TGCAGTGCTAGTTCCCTAGCGGTCCACGAGCAGTACTTC
-	TRBV11-2	13	-	TRBJ1-2	CASSLDWSEGYTF	TGTGCCAGCAGCTTAGATTGGTCGGAGGGCTACACCTTC
-	TRBV6-5	13	TRBD1	TRBJ1-4	CASSYRDREILFF	TGTGCCAGCAGTTACCGGGACAGGGAAATTCTGTTTTTT
-	TRBV9	12	-	TRBJ1-1	CASSPTGGEAFF	TGTGCCAGCAGCCCGACGGGGGGAGAAGCTTTCTTT
-	TRBV29-1	12	-	TRBJ1-2	CSVEEQGWGYTF	TGCAGCGTTGAAGAACAGGGCTGGGGCTACACCTTC
-	TRBV19	14	TRBD1	TRBJ2-7	CASSSGTGYYEQYF	TGTGCCAGTAGTTCCGGGACAGGGTACTACGAGCAGTACTTC
-	TRBV27	17	TRBD1	TRBJ1-1	CASSLSDDRGRATEAFF	TGTGCCAGCAGTTTGTCCGACGACAGGGGGCGGGCAACTGAAGCTTTCTTT
-	TRBV10-3	12	TRBD1	TRBJ1-1	CAISQGQVSAFF	TGTGCCATCAGTCAAGGACAGGTATCAGCTTTCTTT
-	TRBV28	15	TRBD1	TRBJ2-7	CASTFWDRSSYEQYF	TGTGCCAGCACCTTCTGGGACAGGAGCTCCTACGAGCAGTACTTC
-	TRBV12-5	17	TRBD1	TRBJ2-1	CASGLVGGGQGPNEQFF	TGTGCTAGTGGTTTGGTAGGGGGAGGACAGGGTCCCAATGAGCAGTTCTTC
-	TRBV12-3/TRBV12-4	13	-	TRBJ1-1	CASSRQTNTEAFF	TGTGCCAGCTCCAGGCAGACCAACACTGAAGCTTTCTTT
-	TRBV6-2/TRBV6-3	15	TRBD1	TRBJ1-6	CASSYSSGGNSPLHF	TGTGCCAGCAGTTACTCTTCAGGGGGTAATTCACCCCTCCACTTT
-	TRBV13	15	-	TRBJ1-2	CASSLGQGSVAGYTF	TGTGCCAGCAGCTTAGGACAGGGTTCAGTGGCTGGCTACACCTTC
-	TRBV20-1	10	-	TRBJ2-7	CSARKDVVYF	TGCAGTGCTAGAAAGGATGTGGTGTACTTC
-	TRBV4-1	14	TRBD1	TRBJ2-7	CASSPGTGRYEQYF	TGCGCCAGCAGCCCCGGGACAGGTCGATACGAGCAGTACTTC
-	TRBV5-1	15	TRBD1	TRBJ1-1	CASSTGDRVNTEAFF	TGCGCCAGCAGTACCGGGGACAGGGTGAACACTGAAGCTTTCTTT
-	TRBV6-2/TRBV6-3	12	-	TRBJ2-5	CASSNPQETQYF	TGTGCCAGCAGTAACCCCCAGGAGACCCAGTACTTC
-	TRBV19	15	-	TRBJ2-7	CASSVGSRSTYEQYF	TGTGCCAGTAGTGTGGGATCGCGGTCCACCTACGAGCAGTACTTC
-	TRBV27	18	-	TRBJ2-3	CASSLFWRDRSSTDTQYF	TGTGCCAGCAGTTTATTCTGGCGGGACCGATCTAGCACAGATACGCAGTATTTT
-	TRBV27	15	-	TRBJ2-1	CASSLKAGYYNEQFF	TGTGCCAGCAGTTTAAAGGCAGGGTACTACAATGAGCAGTTCTTC
-	TRBV18	12	-	TRBJ1-1	CASSPKDTEAFF	TGTGCCAGCTCACCGAAGGACACTGAAGCTTTCTTT
-	TRBV28	15	-	TRBJ2-7	CASSPLGGYNYEQYF	TGTGCCAGCAGCCCTCTGGGCGGGTATAACTACGAGCAGTACTTC
-	TRBV5-6	19	TRBD2	TRBJ2-3	CASSLGRPTLAGGSFTQYF	TGTGCCAGCAGCTTGGGGCGGCCCACCTTAGCGGGGGGATCTTTTACGCAGTATTTT
-	TRBV7-6	15	TRBD1	TRBJ2-3	CASSFEDRTVDTQYF	TGTGCCAGCAGCTTCGAGGACAGGACCGTGGATACGCAGTATTTT
-	TRBV9	14	TRBD2	TRBJ2-5	CASSGGLGGETQYF	TGTGCCAGCAGCGGTGGACTAGGCGGGGAGACCCAGTACTTC
-	TRBV29-1	10	-	TRBJ1-1	CSASLAQAFF	TGCAGCGCTTCCTTAGCGCAGGCTTTCTTT
once	TRBV7-2	19	TRBD2	TRBJ2-3	CASSLESAGGWRYTDTQYF	TGTGCCAGCAGCTTAGAATCGGCGGGGGGGTGGCGGTACACAGATACGCAGTATTTT
-	TRBV7-9	17	TRBD1	TRBJ2-2	CASSLVGTAHDTGELFF	TGTGCCAGCAGCTTAGTCGGGACAGCGCACGACACCGGGGAGCTGTTTTTT
-	TRBV29-1	18	TRBD2	TRBJ2-7	CSVEEIHRTSGSSYEQYF	TGCAGCGTTGAAGAGATTCACCGGACTAGCGGGAGCTCATACGAGCAGTACTTC
-	TRBV10-3	15	-	TRBJ2-3	CAISDPGRITDTQYF	TGTGCCATCAGTGATCCAGGGCGGATCACAGATACGCAGTATTTT
-	TRBV11-1	15	-	TRBJ2-6	CASSPLYSGANVLTF	TGTGCCAGCAGCCCACTTTACTCTGGGGCCAACGTCCTGACTTTC
-	TRBV6-5	15	TRBD1	TRBJ2-1	CAAWKQGQGRNEQFF	TGTGCCGCTTGGAAACAAGGACAGGGGCGGAATGAGCAGTTCTTC
-	TRBV7-8	14	TRBD1	TRBJ1-2	CASSPGGGFYGYTF	TGTGCCAGCAGCCCAGGGGGGGGCTTCTATGGCTACACCTTC
once	TRBV2	15	TRBD1	TRBJ1-2	CASSDRGQGWLGYTF	TGTGCCAGCAGTGACCGGGGACAGGGGTGGTTGGGCTACACCTTC
-	TRBV28	20	TRBD2	TRBJ2-1	CASSLTTSGRAFYRYNEQFF	TGTGCCAGCAGTTTAACCACTAGCGGGAGGGCCTTCTACCGCTACAATGAGCAGTTCTTC
once	TRBV5-4	16	-	TRBJ2-7	CASSTGGGMGAYEQYF	TGTGCCAGCAGTACGGGTGGGGGTATGGGCGCGTACGAGCAGTACTTC
-	TRBV7-9	14	TRBD1	TRBJ2-1	CASSLVDRVDEQFF	TGTGCCAGCAGCTTAGTGGACAGGGTCGATGAGCAGTTCTTC
-	TRBV6-5	13	-	TRBJ2-7	CASSDRRTYEQYF	TGTGCCAGCAGCGACAGGAGAACTTACGAGCAGTACTTC
-	TRBV5-6	16	TRBD1	TRBJ2-7	CASSLVGTDYRREQYF	TGTGCCAGCAGCTTAGTCGGGACAGATTATCGTCGCGAGCAGTACTTC
-	TRBV7-3	14	-	TRBJ2-7	CASSLLRNSYEQYF	TGTGCCAGCAGCTTACTCCGGAACTCCTACGAGCAGTACTTC
-	TRBV18	14	-	TRBJ1-4	CASSPLKTGEKLFF	TGTGCCAGCTCACCCTTGAAGACGGGAGAAAAACTGTTTTTT
-	TRBV5-3	15	-	TRBJ2-7	CARSLESSDCWEQYF	TGTGCCAGAAGCTTGGAAAGTTCAGATTGCTGGGAGCAGTACTTC
once	TRBV5-4	15	-	TRBJ2-3	CASSLVRSSTDTQYF	TGTGCCAGCAGCTTGGTACGGTCTAGCACAGATACGCAGTATTTT
-	TRBV6-2/TRBV6-3	14	-	TRBJ2-7	CASSLITLSGEQYF	TGTGCCAGCAGTCTGATCACCCTCTCCGGCGAGCAGTACTTC
once	TRBV29-1	16	TRBD2	TRBJ2-3	CSVEAAGGLVTDTQYF	TGCAGCGTTGAGGCCGCGGGGGGGCTGGTCACAGATACGCAGTATTTT
-	TRBV7-3	16	TRBD1	TRBJ1-3	CASSPRTGSSGNTIYF	TGTGCCAGCAGCCCCCGGACAGGGAGCTCTGGAAACACCATATATTTT
-	TRBV6-5	15	-	TRBJ1-1	CASRGTGGMNTEAFF	TGTGCCAGCAGGGGAACAGGTGGGATGAACACTGAAGCTTTCTTT